The 26 T cell receptor beta chains reported below all come from one sample, sequenced in a study of blood T cell repertoires in COVID-19. Sequencing was performed with immunoSEQ multiplex PCR; in TCRdb, only in-frame clones are kept and a portion is missing. The data contain over 250,000 clones, 84% of them singletons. Source material: PBMCs or T cells enriched from blood (not recorded which). These receptor sequences come from a man aged 25-40 years with acute COVID-19.

V gene TRBV5-6 combines with J gene TRBJ2-7, with 7 bases aligning to TRBD2. Germline trimming cut 4 bases from V and 4 bases from J; bases unmatched to any gene: 5. The CDR3 has 13 amino acids. Germline V gene sequence: CDR1 SGHDT, CDR2 YYEEEE. The CDR3, as DNA: TGTGCCAGCAGCAAAGGGAGGGGTTACGAGCAGTACGTC. The encoded protein is CASSKGRGYEQYV.

This clone came up a few times. The chain combines TRBV4-3 with TRBJ2-1, with 14 bases matching TRBD2. The CDR3 is 15 amino acids. Germline CDR1 and CDR2: LGHNA and YSLEER. Trimming took 4 bases from V and 9 from J; bases not matched to a gene: 5. The CDR3 reads CASSRGLAGVGEQFF. In DNA, the CDR3 is TGCGCCAGCAGCCGGGGACTAGCGGGAGTGGGTGAGCAGTTCTTC.

The chain recombines TRBV7-6 with TRBJ1-1; perhaps TRBD1 as D (5 bases). The CDR3 consists of 13 residues. Germline CDR1 reads SGHVS; CDR2 reads FNYEAQ. The V end was cut by 7 bases, the J end by 0 bases, with 9 bases between. The CDR3 region has the DNA TGTGCCAGCAACATGGGGCTGAACACTGAAGCTTTCTTT. Translation gives CASNMGLNTEAFF.

The chain employs TRBV11-3 and TRBJ1-1, with 7 bases identical to TRBD1. CDR1 and CDR2 (germline): SGHNT, YENEEA. This CDR3 region has 15 residues. The trim removed 5 bases at V and 7 bases at J, leaving 13 bases unmatched. The CDR3 is CASSARLTGRLEAFF. The CDR3 coding sequence is TGTGCCAGCAGCGCCCGACTGACAGGGCGGCTTGAAGCTTTCTTT.

The chain uses TRBV28 and TRBJ1-6; 8 bases align to TRBD1. Germline lookup yields CDR1 MDHEN and CDR2 SYDVKM. The length of the CDR3 is 14 residues. V dropped 2 bases and J dropped 12; count of bases not matched to a gene: 6. The CDR3 sequence is CASSLTGGAGPLHF. The CDR3 bases are TGTGCCAGCAGTTTAACAGGGGGTGCCGGACCCCTCCACTTT.

The V call is TRBV2, the J call TRBJ2-3; 13 bases map to TRBD2. The germline CDR1 and CDR2 sequences are SNHLY and FYNNEI. The V gene end was trimmed by 4 bases and the J gene end by 2 bases; junction bases not matched to a gene: 6. CDR3 length: 17 amino acids. The CDR3 DNA sequence: TGTGCCAGCAGTGCAATCGGACTAGCGGGAGCCACAGATACGCAGTATTTT. This encodes CASSAIGLAGATDTQYF.

The V call is TRBV28, the J call TRBJ1-5; 7 bases agree with TRBD1. J was trimmed by 2 bases and V by 5 bases; bases with no gene match: 12. This CDR3 has 17 amino acids. Per the germline V gene, CDR1 is MDHEN and CDR2 is SYDVKM. CDR3 residues: CASSPRQGTVGNQPQHF. The DNA for the CDR3 is TGTGCCAGCAGTCCGAGACAGGGAACGGTCGGCAATCAGCCCCAGCATTTT.

The J gene is TRBJ1-2, the V gene TRBV30; D not resolved. The CDR3 length is 10 residues. Trimming cost V 5 bases and J 2 bases, with 3 bases left between them. The V gene's germline CDR1 is GTSNPN and CDR2 SVGIG (reference sequence). CDR3 loop: CAWGNYGYTF. The CDR3 DNA reads TGTGCCTGGGGCAACTATGGCTACACCTTC. Using reference TRBV30 and TRBJ1-2 for the parts outside the CDR3, the full variable domain is SQTIHQWPATLVQPVGSPLSLECTVEGTSNPNLYWYRQAAGRGLQLLFYSVGIGQISSEVPQNLSASRPQDRQFILSSKKLLLSDSGFYLCAWGNYGYTFGSGTRLTVV.

The table lists this clone with a few counts. This chain connects TRBV10-1 to TRBJ1-2, with 9 bases that match TRBD1. With 3 bases clipped from V and 4 bases from J, the junction kept 3 bases outside the gene matches. Germline lookup yields CDR1 WNHNN and CDR2 SYGVQD (reference sequence). The CDR3 has 14 residues. The DNA for the CDR3 is TGCGCCAGCAGTGAAGGGGGACAGGGCTATGGCTACACCTTC. Translation gives CASSEGGQGYGYTF.

This chain links TRBV24-1 with TRBJ1-5, with 10 nucleotides matching TRBD1. The CDR3 consists of 13 residues. From germline, CDR1 is KGHDR and CDR2 SFDVKD. With V trimmed by 10 bases and J by 4 bases, 3 bases remained unmatched. The CDR3 is CATGQGENQPQHF. DNA for the CDR3: TGTGCCACAGGACAGGGGGAGAATCAGCCCCAGCATTTT.

V usage is TRBV19 and J usage is TRBJ2-1; perhaps TRBD1 as D (6 bases). V dropped 3 bases and J dropped 10 bases, with 13 bases sitting between them. CDR3 length: 13 amino acids. Germline values: CDR1 LNHDA, CDR2 SQIVND (reference sequence). Here the CDR3 reads CASSMPGAKEQFF. For the CDR3, the DNA is TGTGCCAGTAGTATGCCAGGGGCAAAGGAGCAGTTCTTC.

V gene TRBV7-2 combines with J gene TRBJ1-1; maybe TRBD1 (6 bases). The CDR3 has 17 amino acids. The V end was cut by 5 bases, the J end by 3 bases, with 22 bases between. Germline CDR1 SGHTA, CDR2 FQGNSA. The CDR3 DNA reads TGTGCCAGCAGCCGGTTAGGGGCAGGGGTATTGTACACTGAAGCTTTCTTT. Its protein product is CASSRLGAGVLYTEAFF.

J is TRBJ1-6 and V is TRBV21-1; the D segment call TRBD1 is taken from the table without a DNA check. TRBV21-1 is designated a pseudogene. This CDR3 has 17 amino acids. Here the CDR3 reads CASSKDPRGSWDSPLHF. The DNA for the CDR3 is TGTGCCAGCAGCAAAGATCCTAGGGGGTCTTGGGATTCACCCCTCCACTTT.

The CDR3 protein is CASSAGGSSYEQYV. Here the CDR3 DNA reads TGTGCCAGCAGCGCCGGAGGGAGCTCCTACGAGCAGTACGTC. The rearrangement joins TRBV11-2 to TRBJ2-7; a possible D gene is TRBD2 (6 bases). Germline assignment: CDR1 SGHAT and CDR2 FQNNGV. The CDR3 has 14 amino acids. The ends were cut back, 5 bases at V and 0 bases at J, with 11 bases in the middle.

The V and J genes are TRBV11-2 and TRBJ1-4, with 10 bases aligning to TRBD1. Germline V gives CDR1 SGHAT, CDR2 FQNNGV. V was pared by 5 bases and J by 7 bases, with 7 bases of the junction left unmatched. CDR3 length: 15 amino acids. The CDR3 sequence is CASSRQGAYGEKLFF. CDR3 nucleotides: TGTGCCAGCAGCCGACAGGGGGCGTACGGTGAAAAACTGTTTTTT.

This rearrangement joins TRBV28 to TRBJ1-2; 9 nucleotides match TRBD1. The CDR3 extends over 14 amino acids. Looked up from germline, CDR1 is MDHEN and CDR2 is SYDVKM. V was pared by 7 bases and J by 2 bases, with 5 bases of the junction left unmatched. CDR3: CASIEGTGNYGYTF. The DNA of the CDR3 is TGTGCCAGCATAGAAGGGACAGGGAACTATGGCTACACCTTC.

The chain employs TRBV27 and TRBJ2-7, with TRBD1 identical over 9 bases. CDR3 length: 13 amino acids. CDR1 and CDR2 from the germline V gene are MNHEY and SMNVEV (reference sequence). Unmatched junction bases numbered 4, after V lost 6 bases and J lost 4 bases. The CDR3 sequence is CASSPTGGYEQYV. CDR3 DNA sequence: TGTGCCAGCAGCCCGACAGGGGGATACGAGCAGTACGTC.

This chain connects TRBV3-1 (or the pseudogene TRBV3-2) to TRBJ2-1; a weak D match, TRBD1 (6 bases). Germline V gives CDR1 LGHDT, CDR2 YNNKEL (reference sequence). The ends were cut back, 7 bases at V and 5 bases at J, with 15 bases in the middle. The CDR3 consists of 14 residues. CDR3 sequence reads: CASKGTLRHNEQFF. The DNA of the CDR3 is TGTGCCAGCAAAGGGACACTACGACACAATGAGCAGTTCTTC.

The rearrangement links TRBV5-6 to TRBJ1-6; D not resolved. CDR1 is SGHDT and CDR2 is YYEEEE in the germline V gene. The CDR3 is made up of 14 amino acids. The V end was cut by 6 bases, the J end by 9 bases, with 16 bases between. CDR3 loop: CASTQALSPSPLHF. The CDR3, as DNA: TGTGCCAGCACCCAGGCGCTCTCCCCTTCACCCCTCCACTTT.

V is TRBV29-1 and J is TRBJ2-2, with a tentative D call TRBD2 (5 bases). Trimming took off 3 bases at V and 4 bases at J, with 6 bases between the two ends. The germline V gene has CDR1 SQVTM and CDR2 ANQGSEA. The CDR3 runs 12 residues. CDR3 amino acids: CSVDAGTGELFF. The CDR3 DNA is TGCAGCGTTGATGCGGGCACCGGGGAGCTGTTTTTT.

This chain joins TRBV7-3 and TRBJ1-1, with 8 bases fitting TRBD1. Trimming took 5 bases from V and 6 from J; bases not matched to a gene: 23. Germline V gene lookup returns CDR1 SGHTA and CDR2 FQGTGA. The CDR3 loop spans 19 amino acids. The DNA for the CDR3 is TGTGCCAGCAGCCACACCCCCCTACAGGGGGGATTTACGGTGGCTGAAGCTTTCTTT. Its protein is CASSHTPLQGGFTVAEAFF.

The chain carries TRBV12-3 or TRBV12-4 and TRBJ1-1; D not certain. V gave up 10 bases and J gave up 1 base, with 4 bases separating them. The CDR3 has 10 amino acids. The CDR3 nucleotides read TGTGCCATCGGGAACACTGAAGCTTTCTTT. Translated: CAIGNTEAFF.

The V gene is TRBV9, the J gene TRBJ1-1; possibly TRBD1 for D (5 bases). Trimming took off 0 bases at V and 0 bases at J, with 9 bases between the two ends. CDR1 SGDLS and CDR2 YYNGEE come from the germline V gene. CDR3 length: 15 residues. CDR3 nucleotide sequence: TGTGCCAGCAGCGTAGCGGTGACAGTGAACACTGAAGCTTTCTTT. It translates to CASSVAVTVNTEAFF.

This chain uses TRBV7-9 with TRBJ2-2; 8 bases match TRBD2. The germline V gene encodes CDR1 SEHNR and CDR2 FQNEAQ (reference sequence). The CDR3 has 16 residues. With 6 bases clipped from V and 4 bases from J, the junction kept 10 bases outside the gene matches. Written as DNA, the CDR3 is TGTGCCAGCAGTCCCCCTAGCGGGCGGTTCACCGGGGAGCTGTTTTTT. It encodes CASSPPSGRFTGELFF.

V usage is TRBV19 and J usage is TRBJ1-2, with D perhaps matching TRBD1 (5 bases). The germline V gene encodes CDR1 LNHDA and CDR2 SQIVND (reference sequence). V was clipped by 10 bases and J by 5 bases, with 23 bases between them. This CDR3 has 15 residues. In DNA, the CDR3 is TGTGCCACTTATAGGCAGGGTCAGAAGGGGTATGGCTACACCTTC. The encoded protein is CATYRQGQKGYGYTF.

This rearrangement joins TRBV29-1 to TRBJ1-3; perhaps TRBD1 as D (6 bases). V was trimmed by 1 base and J by 8 bases, leaving 15 bases between them. This CDR3 is built from 14 residues. CDR1 and CDR2 (germline): SQVTM, ANQGSEA. The CDR3 loop reads CSVEVTRGADTIYF. The DNA of the CDR3 is TGCAGCGTTGAAGTTACCAGGGGTGCGGACACCATATATTTT.